This T cell receptor beta chain was captured by sequencing in a study of metastatic and nonmetastatic thyroid tumors. Overall study context: Thyroid patients, malignant and benign, had repertoires compared across blood and tumor or nodule tissue.

In the original analysis: It was from CDR3 differences across clinicopathological groups that a distant-metastasis classifier for papillary thyroid cancer was built. TCRdb re-analyzed the PCR reads using MiXCR. The V and J calls come from TCRdb's annotation, not from the publication. The sample has over 20,000 clones, more than 15% seen once; the top ten hold approximately 18%. Until they underwent thyroid surgery, no patient had received any treatment. Study results and limitations: In blood and tumor, TCR beta diversity was reportedly significantly higher in malignant thyroid tumors than in benign nodules.

This clone turned up a few times. Its antigen is still unknown. CDR3 length equals 15 residues. The germline V and J ends were trimmed by 0 bases and 0 bases, with 9 bases remaining between them. Germline V gene lookup returns CDR1 MNHEY and CDR2 SVGEGT. This chain joins TRBV6-2 or TRBV6-3 and TRBJ2-7; D is uncertain. Sequencing used blood. The clonotype was recovered from a female donor with papillary thyroid cancer or a benign thyroid nodule (not recorded which). Some clones in this sample may be carry-over from other donors' samples. This CDR3 reads CASSYSAGSSYEQYF. The CDR3 DNA reads TGTGCCAGCAGTTACTCCGCCGGAAGCTCCTACGAGCAGTACTTC.